The text below deals with one T cell receptor (beta chain). Germline V gene lookup returns CDR1 MGHRA and CDR2 YSYEKL. The CDR3 contains 16 residues. With V trimmed by 3 bases and J by 4 bases, 6 bases remained unmatched. This entry is derived from a study of control samples from healthy donors and cancer patients. Data came from immunoSEQ multiplex PCR; TCRdb stores just in-frame clones and leaves some out. The table lists fewer than 300,000 clones, about four fifths of them singletons. Material for sequencing was PBMCs. This sequence originates from a woman aged 55-75 years with lung cancer. The chain carries TRBV4-1 and TRBJ1-2; 12 bases align to TRBD1. CDR3 protein: CASSQAGTGGSYGYTF. For the CDR3, the DNA is TGCGCCAGCAGCCAGGCCGGGACAGGGGGCAGCTATGGCTACACCTTC.